This T cell receptor beta chain was recorded in a study of blood T cell repertoires in COVID-19. Overall study: Samples taken during acute and convalescent COVID-19 were collected in the United States, Italy and Spain. The cDNA or gDNA used as material had been derived from T cells, B-cell-depleted T cells, or PBMCs.

This clone occurred a few times. Between the trimmed V and J ends, which lost 3 bases and 2 bases, there was a span of 13 bases. This CDR3 is built from 15 residues. Germline CDR1 is DFQATT and CDR2 is SNEGSKA (reference sequence). In the source study's methods: Using reference gene primer amplification, nucleated cell counts were estimated. This table comes from immunoSEQ multiplex PCR, and its TCRdb copy is limited to in-frame clones, with some not included. V and J calls plus clone size are reproduced from that table; the DNA served to infer D and trimming. The data show roughly 87,000 clones, 80% to 90% seen once.

The chain recombines TRBV20-1 with TRBJ1-4; tentative D call: TRBD1 (5 bases). Sequences were obtained from peripheral blood. This receptor was obtained from an elderly woman with active COVID-19. The CDR3 sequence: CSASLQGGTNEKLFF. In DNA, the CDR3 is TGCAGTGCTAGTTTGCAGGGTGGCACTAATGAAAAACTGTTTTTT.